Described below is a single T cell receptor (beta chain) sequence and its context. Its specificity is unknown. Sequencing used immunoSEQ multiplex PCR; TCRdb keeps in-frame clones, though not all of them. The sample contains over 100,000 clones, roughly 85% of which appear only once. This record belongs to a study of T cell responses to AZD1222 COVID-19 vaccine. Study results and caveats: Only a handful of AZD1222 recipients, more than five in all, had baseline seropositivity. Epitopes outside B.1.351 and B.1.1.7 mutated regions reportedly drew nearly half of spike TCRs.

Trimming removed 2 bases from V and 5 bases from J, with 13 bases in between. The germline V gene encodes CDR1 SGDLS and CDR2 YYNGEE. The CDR3 is 14 residues long. This sample comprised peripheral blood, obtained 28 days after the second dose of the MenACWY control vaccine. V usage is TRBV9 and J usage is TRBJ2-5, with D possibly being TRBD2 (6 bases). The receptor was isolated from an adult who received the MenACWY meningococcal vaccine as a control. This CDR3 reads CASSVDWGRETQYF. For the CDR3, the DNA is TGTGCCAGCAGCGTGGACTGGGGGAGGGAGACCCAGTACTTC.